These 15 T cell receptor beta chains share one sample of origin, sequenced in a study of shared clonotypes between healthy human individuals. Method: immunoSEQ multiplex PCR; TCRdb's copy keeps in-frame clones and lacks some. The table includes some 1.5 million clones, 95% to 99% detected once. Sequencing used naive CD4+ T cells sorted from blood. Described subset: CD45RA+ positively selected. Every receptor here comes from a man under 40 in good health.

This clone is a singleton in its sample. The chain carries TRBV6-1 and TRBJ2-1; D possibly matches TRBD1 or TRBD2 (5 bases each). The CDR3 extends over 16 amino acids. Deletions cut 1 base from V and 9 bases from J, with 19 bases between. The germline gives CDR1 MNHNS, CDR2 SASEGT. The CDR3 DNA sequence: TGTGCCAGCAGTGAAGTAGGGGCTAGCTGGGAGCGTGAGCAGTTCTTC. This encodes CASSEVGASWEREQFF.

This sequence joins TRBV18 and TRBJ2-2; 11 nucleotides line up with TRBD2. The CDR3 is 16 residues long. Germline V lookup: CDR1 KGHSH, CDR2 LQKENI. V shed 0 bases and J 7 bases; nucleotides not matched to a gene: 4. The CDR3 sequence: CASSPPSGRAIGELFF. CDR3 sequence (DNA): TGTGCCAGCTCACCACCTAGCGGGAGGGCCATCGGGGAGCTGTTTTTT.

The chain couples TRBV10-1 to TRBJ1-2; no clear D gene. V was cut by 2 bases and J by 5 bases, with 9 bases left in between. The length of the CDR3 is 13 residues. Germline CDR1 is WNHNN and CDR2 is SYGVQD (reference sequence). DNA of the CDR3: TGCGCCAGCAGTGAGGCTCAGAAGTATGGCTACACCTTC. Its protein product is CASSEAQKYGYTF.

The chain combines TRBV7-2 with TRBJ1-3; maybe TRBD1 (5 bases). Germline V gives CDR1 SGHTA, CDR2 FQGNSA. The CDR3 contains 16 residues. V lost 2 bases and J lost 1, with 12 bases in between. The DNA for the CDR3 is TGTGCCAGCAGCTTAAAGGTCGGGGCGTCTGGAAACACCATATATTTT. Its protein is CASSLKVGASGNTIYF. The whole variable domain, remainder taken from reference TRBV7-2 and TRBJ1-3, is GAGVSQSPSNKVTEKGKDVELRCDPISGHTALYWYRQSLGQGLEFLIYFQGNSAPDKSGLPSDRFSAERTGGSVSTLTIQRTQQEDSAVYLCASSLKVGASGNTIYFGEGSWLTVV.

The CDR3 reads CASSPGEDYGYTF. Written as DNA, the CDR3 is TGTGCCAGCAGCCCCGGTGAGGACTATGGCTACACCTTC. The chain is built from TRBV5-6 and TRBJ1-2, with D hard to call. Trimming removed 4 bases from V and 3 bases from J, with 10 bases in between. Looked up from germline, CDR1 is SGHDT and CDR2 is YYEEEE. The CDR3 runs 13 residues.

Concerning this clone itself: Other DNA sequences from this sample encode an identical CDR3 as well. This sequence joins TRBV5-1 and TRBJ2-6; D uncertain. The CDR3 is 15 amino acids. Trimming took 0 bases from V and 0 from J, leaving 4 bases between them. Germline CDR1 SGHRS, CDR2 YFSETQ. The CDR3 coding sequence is TGCGCCAGCAGCTTGGACAGCTCTGGGGCCAACGTCCTGACTTTC. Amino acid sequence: CASSLDSSGANVLTF.

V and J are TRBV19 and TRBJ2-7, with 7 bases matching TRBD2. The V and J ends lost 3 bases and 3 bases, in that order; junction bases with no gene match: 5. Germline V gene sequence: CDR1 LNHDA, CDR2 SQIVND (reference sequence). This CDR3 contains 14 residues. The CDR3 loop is CASSMGGRVYEQYF. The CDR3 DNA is TGTGCCAGTAGTATGGGGGGGAGAGTCTACGAGCAGTACTTC.

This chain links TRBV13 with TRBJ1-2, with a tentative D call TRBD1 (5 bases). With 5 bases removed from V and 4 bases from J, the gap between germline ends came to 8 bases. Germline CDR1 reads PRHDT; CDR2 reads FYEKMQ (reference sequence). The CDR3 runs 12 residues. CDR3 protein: CASSTTAYGYTF. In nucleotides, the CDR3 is TGTGCCAGCAGCACGACAGCCTATGGCTACACCTTC.

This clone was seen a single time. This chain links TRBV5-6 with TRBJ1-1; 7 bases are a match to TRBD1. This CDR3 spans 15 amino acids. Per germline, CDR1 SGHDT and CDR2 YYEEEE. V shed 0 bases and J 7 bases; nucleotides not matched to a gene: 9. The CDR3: CASSLVPGGIDEAFF. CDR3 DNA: TGTGCCAGCAGCTTGGTTCCAGGGGGTATTGATGAAGCTTTCTTT.

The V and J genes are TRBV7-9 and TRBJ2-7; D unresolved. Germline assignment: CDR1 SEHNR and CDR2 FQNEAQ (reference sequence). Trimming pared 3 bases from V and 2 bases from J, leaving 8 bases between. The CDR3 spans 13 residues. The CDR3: CASSLAVTYEQYF. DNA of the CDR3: TGTGCCAGCAGCTTGGCAGTTACCTACGAGCAGTACTTC.

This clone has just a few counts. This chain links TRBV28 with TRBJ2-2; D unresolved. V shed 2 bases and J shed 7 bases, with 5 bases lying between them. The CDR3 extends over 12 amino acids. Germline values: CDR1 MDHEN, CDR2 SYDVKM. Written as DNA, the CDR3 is TGTGCCAGCAGTTTAAATGGCGGGGAGCTGTTTTTT. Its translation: CASSLNGGELFF. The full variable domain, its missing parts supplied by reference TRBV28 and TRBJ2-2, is DVKVTQSSRYLVKRTGEKVFLECVQDMDHENMFWYRQDPGLGLRLIYFSYDVKMKEKGDIPEGYSVSREKKERFSLILESASTNQTSMYLCASSLNGGELFFGEGSRLTVL.

CDR3 protein: CASSLKWGTVGLNEQFF. Written as DNA, the CDR3 is TGTGCCAGCAGCTTGAAATGGGGGACAGTCGGACTTAATGAGCAGTTCTTC. The chain carries TRBV5-6 and TRBJ2-1, with 7 bases identical to TRBD1. Trimming at V came to 1 base and at J to 7 bases, leaving 14 bases not matched to a gene. This CDR3 has 17 amino acids. The germline gives CDR1 SGHDT, CDR2 YYEEEE.

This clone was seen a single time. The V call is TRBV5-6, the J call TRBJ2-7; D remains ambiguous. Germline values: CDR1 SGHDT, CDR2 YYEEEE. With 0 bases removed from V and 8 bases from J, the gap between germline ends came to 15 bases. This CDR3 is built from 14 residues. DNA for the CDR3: TGTGCCAGCAGCTTGGCCCTCCTCAACTTCCAGCAGTACTTC. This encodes CASSLALLNFQQYF.

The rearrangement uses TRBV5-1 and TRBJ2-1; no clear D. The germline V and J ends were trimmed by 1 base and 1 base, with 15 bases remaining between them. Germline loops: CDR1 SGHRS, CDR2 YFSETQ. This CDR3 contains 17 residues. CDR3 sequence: CASSLISQSISYNEQFF. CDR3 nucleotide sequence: TGCGCCAGCAGCTTGATTTCCCAGTCGATATCCTACAATGAGCAGTTCTTC.

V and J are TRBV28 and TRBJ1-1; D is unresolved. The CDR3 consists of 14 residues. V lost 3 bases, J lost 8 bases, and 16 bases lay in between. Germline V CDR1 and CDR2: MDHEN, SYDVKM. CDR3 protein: CASSFLPPLSEAFF. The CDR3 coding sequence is TGTGCCAGCAGTTTCCTGCCTCCTCTATCAGAAGCTTTCTTT.